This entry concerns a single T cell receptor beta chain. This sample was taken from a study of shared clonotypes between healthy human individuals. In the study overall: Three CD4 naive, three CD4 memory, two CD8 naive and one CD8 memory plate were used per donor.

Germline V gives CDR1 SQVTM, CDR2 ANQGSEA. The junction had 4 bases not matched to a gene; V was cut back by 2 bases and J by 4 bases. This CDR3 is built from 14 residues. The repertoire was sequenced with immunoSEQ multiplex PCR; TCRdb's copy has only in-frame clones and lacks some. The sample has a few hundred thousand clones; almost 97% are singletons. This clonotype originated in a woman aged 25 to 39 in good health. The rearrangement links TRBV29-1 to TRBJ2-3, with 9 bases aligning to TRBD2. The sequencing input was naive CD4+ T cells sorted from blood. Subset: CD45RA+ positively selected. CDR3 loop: CSVERAGGPDTQYF. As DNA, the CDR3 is TGCAGCGTTGAACGAGCGGGAGGTCCAGATACGCAGTATTTT.